The 24 T cell receptor beta chains below all came from one sample that was sequenced in a study of a mutant IDH1 vaccine in newly diagnosed glioma. Produced via immunoSEQ multiplex PCR; TCRdb's table is partial and in-frame only. The table lists about 54,000 clones, approximately 80% of them singletons. This sample's time point: baseline, week 1 (first vaccination visit). The treatment is: pre-vaccination baseline after standard-of-care therapy. This sample comprised PBMCs, obtained from a glioma patient treated with radiotherapy, temozolomide or both. These receptors all come from a man in his late teens or twenties with glioma.

V gene TRBV6-4 combines with J gene TRBJ1-1; 9 nucleotides agree with TRBD1. Germline lookup yields CDR1 MRHNA and CDR2 SNTAGT. V was clipped by 6 bases and J by 2 bases; unmatched bases: 4. This CDR3 has 14 amino acids. The CDR3, as DNA: TGTGCCAGCAGCTCGGGACAGGGCAACACTGAAGCTTTCTTT. This codes for CASSSGQGNTEAFF.

V usage is TRBV7-3 and J usage is TRBJ2-2, with 8 bases lining up with TRBD2. The CDR3 covers 18 residues. Germline V CDR1 and CDR2: SGHTA, FQGTGA. V trimming: 3 bases; J trimming: 4 bases; junction bases outside the gene matches: 13. The CDR3 DNA follows: TGTGCCAGCAGCTTGGACTCTCTCGGGAGGGGGGTCACCGGGGAGCTGTTTTTT. Its translation is CASSLDSLGRGVTGELFF. The variable domain in full, with the rest retrieved from reference TRBV7-3 and TRBJ2-2, is GAGVSQTPSNKVTEKGKYVELRCDPISGHTALYWYRQSLGQGPEFLIYFQGTGAADDSGLPNDRFFAVRPEGSVSTLKIQRTERGDSAVYLCASSLDSLGRGVTGELFFGEGSRLTVL.

This clone was picked up one time. The chain combines TRBV7-2 with TRBJ2-1; TRBD2 aligns across 9 bases. The J segment lost 4 bases and the V segment lost 4 bases, leaving 5 bases of the junction unmatched. Germline V gives CDR1 SGHTA, CDR2 FQGNSA. The CDR3 has 15 amino acids. CDR3 sequence: CASSSVAGAYNEQFF. The CDR3 DNA is TGTGCCAGCAGCTCCGTAGCGGGGGCATACAATGAGCAGTTCTTC.

This clone was counted once. The chain uses TRBV11-1 and TRBJ1-1; D gene ambiguous. The CDR3 loop spans 18 amino acids. Deletions cut 7 bases from V and 4 bases from J, with 28 bases between. Germline V CDR1 and CDR2: SGHAT, FQDESV (reference sequence). CDR3 coding DNA: TGTGCCAGCACCGTTGCGGCCCGAGGGCAGCACTTCCTCACTGAAGCTTTCTTT. This gives the protein CASTVAARGQHFLTEAFF. The variable domain in full, with the rest retrieved from reference TRBV11-1 and TRBJ1-1, is EAEVAQSPRYKITEKSQAVAFWCDPISGHATLYWYRQILGQGPELLVQFQDESVVDDSQLPKDRFSAERLKGVDSTLKIQPAELGDSAMYLCASTVAARGQHFLTEAFFGQGTRLTVV.

The chain uses TRBV9 and TRBJ1-2, with TRBD1 as a possible D gene (6 bases). Trimming shortened V by 4 bases and J by 8 bases, and 21 bases separated the two germline ends. Germline loops: CDR1 SGDLS, CDR2 YYNGEE. This CDR3 comprises 15 residues. The CDR3 is CASSSTTSGVWGYTF. CDR3 in DNA: TGTGCCAGCAGCTCTACCACCTCAGGGGTCTGGGGCTACACCTTC.

This clone was seen only once. The chain uses TRBV6-5 and TRBJ2-7; D is ambiguous. The CDR3 covers 13 residues. The V gene's germline CDR1 is MNHEY and CDR2 SVGAGI. The V and J ends lost 7 bases and 2 bases respectively, with 12 bases between them. CDR3 protein: CASKGPAAYEQYF. The CDR3 bases are TGTGCCAGCAAAGGGCCTGCCGCCTACGAGCAGTACTTC.

This chain links TRBV4-3 with TRBJ1-2; 10 bases map to TRBD1. The germline V gene encodes CDR1 LGHNA and CDR2 YSLEER. The V segment lost 3 bases and the J segment 3 bases; nucleotides outside the gene matches: 4. This CDR3 has 15 residues. The CDR3 region has the DNA TGCGCCAGCAGCCAGCACGGGACAGGGGACTATGGCTACACCTTC. This encodes CASSQHGTGDYGYTF.

This chain connects TRBV4-1 to TRBJ1-1; tentative D call: TRBD1 (6 bases). Germline loops: CDR1 MGHRA, CDR2 YSYEKL. V was clipped by 5 bases and J by 2 bases, with 9 bases between them. The length of the CDR3 is 13 residues. CDR3 amino acids: CASSDRSNTEAFF. The CDR3 DNA follows: TGCGCCAGCAGCGACAGGAGCAACACTGAAGCTTTCTTT.

The rearrangement links TRBV6-1 to TRBJ1-2, with 7 bases identical to TRBD1. Germline V CDR1 and CDR2: MNHNS, SASEGT. The CDR3 has 15 residues. With V trimmed by 7 bases and J by 6 bases, 14 bases remained unmatched. The CDR3 here is CASIRTGTTGNGYTF. In nucleotides, the CDR3 is TGTGCCAGCATCCGGACAGGAACTACTGGGAATGGCTACACCTTC.

This chain joins TRBV15 and TRBJ2-6, with 7 bases that match TRBD2. V trimming: 7 bases; J trimming: 0 bases; junction bases outside the gene matches: 15. CDR1 and CDR2 (germline): LNHNV, YYDKDF (reference sequence). This CDR3 is built from 19 residues. The CDR3 DNA reads as TGTGCCACCACCCGAGGTAGAGGGGAGGGATTCTCTGGGGCCAACGTCCTGACTTTC. Protein product: CATTRGRGEGFSGANVLTF.

The V call is TRBV5-6, the J call TRBJ2-3; TRBD1 might be the D (6 bases). Per the germline V gene, CDR1 is SGHDT and CDR2 is YYEEEE. The CDR3 is 14 residues long. The ends were cut back, 3 bases at V and 5 bases at J, with 13 bases in the middle. As DNA, the CDR3 is TGTGCCAGCAGCTCTACTTTACAGGGAGATACGCAGTATTTT. Protein product: CASSSTLQGDTQYF.

This clone was recorded only once. This chain connects TRBV11-2 to TRBJ2-7; D might be TRBD1 (6 bases). The CDR3 is made up of 14 amino acids. The germline V and J ends were trimmed by 1 base and 3 bases, with 10 bases remaining between them. Germline V gives CDR1 SGHAT, CDR2 FQNNGV. CDR3 nucleotide sequence: TGTGCCAGCAGCTTAGGTATAGGGGGCTACGAGCAGTACTTC. This sequence encodes CASSLGIGGYEQYF. Full variable domain (rest looked up from reference TRBV11-2 and TRBJ2-7): EAGVAQSPRYKIIEKRQSVAFWCNPISGHATLYWYQQILGQGPKLLIQFQNNGVVDDSQLPKDRFSAERLKGVDSTLKIQPAKLEDSAVYLCASSLGIGGYEQYFGPGTRLTVT.

The chain is built from TRBV5-4 and TRBJ1-2; D possibly corresponds to TRBD1 (6 bases). Germline-derived CDR1 and CDR2 are SGHNT and YYREEE (reference sequence). Trimming shortened V by 2 bases and J by 6 bases, and 17 bases separated the two germline ends. CDR3 size: 15 residues. The CDR3 bases are TGTGCCAGCAGCTTACCGGGGGGGGCTTGGGATGGCTACACCTTC. Its protein product is CASSLPGGAWDGYTF.

This rearrangement joins TRBV19 to TRBJ1-1; possible D gene TRBD1, 6 bases. Deletions cut 7 bases from V and 1 base from J, with 13 bases between. Germline CDR1 is LNHDA and CDR2 is SQIVND (reference sequence). The CDR3 extends over 14 amino acids. The CDR3 reads CASTPTGKNTEAFF. The DNA of the CDR3 is TGTGCCAGTACCCCAACAGGGAAGAACACTGAAGCTTTCTTT. Looking up the rest from reference TRBV19 and TRBJ1-1 gives the full variable domain: DGGITQSPKYLFRKEGQNVTLSCEQNLNHDAMYWYRQDPGQGLRLIYYSQIVNDFQKGDIAEGYSVSREKKESFPLTVTSAQKNPTAFYLCASTPTGKNTEAFFGQGTRLTVV.

The V gene is TRBV9, the J gene TRBJ2-1, with D possibly matching TRBD2 (5 bases). The germline V gene has CDR1 SGDLS and CDR2 YYNGEE. With 4 bases removed from V and 0 bases from J, the gap between germline ends came to 17 bases. The CDR3 covers 17 residues. The CDR3 DNA reads as TGTGCCAGCAGCCCCGGAAGGACTTTGGGCTCCTACAATGAGCAGTTCTTC. This gives the protein CASSPGRTLGSYNEQFF.

The gene calls are TRBV19 and TRBJ2-1; 7 bases are a match to TRBD2. V dropped 7 bases and J dropped 4; count of bases not matched to a gene: 13. Germline V gene data show CDR1 as LNHDA and CDR2 as SQIVND (reference sequence). The CDR3 contains 16 residues. CDR3 DNA: TGTGCCAGTAATGGCGGGAGCTTTGGGAGGTACAATGAGCAGTTCTTC. It yields the protein CASNGGSFGRYNEQFF.

The rearrangement uses TRBV5-1 and TRBJ1-1; D is uncertain. V lost 4 bases to trimming and J lost 6 bases, with 13 bases between them. The germline CDR1 and CDR2 sequences are SGHRS and YFSETQ. The CDR3 contains 13 residues. The CDR3 bases are TGCGCCAGCAGCCCTCAAATAGGGCCTGAAGCTTTCTTT. This sequence encodes CASSPQIGPEAFF.

CDR3 in DNA: TGCGCCAGCAGCTTCGAACCACCCGGGACAGCGAACACTGAAGCTTTCTTT. Encoded protein: CASSFEPPGTANTEAFF. The rearrangement links TRBV5-1 to TRBJ1-1; 7 bases line up with TRBD1. This CDR3 spans 17 amino acids. V lost 2 bases to trimming and J lost 1 base; unmatched junction nucleotides: 11. Germline CDR1 and CDR2: SGHRS and YFSETQ.

This chain connects TRBV6-5 to TRBJ1-5, with 11 bases identical to TRBD1. This CDR3 contains 14 residues. The ends lost 4 bases at V and 6 bases at J; junction bases unmatched: 2. Germline V gene sequence: CDR1 MNHEY, CDR2 SVGAGI. The DNA of the CDR3 is TGTGCCAGCAGTTCCGGGACAGGGGGTCAGCCCCAGCATTTT. Translation gives CASSSGTGGQPQHF.

The V and J genes are TRBV7-8 and TRBJ1-5; 7 bases are a match to TRBD1. The CDR3 totals 15 residues. J was trimmed by 0 bases and V by 5 bases; bases with no gene match: 4. CDR1 is SGHVS and CDR2 is FQNEAQ in the germline V gene. CDR3 DNA: TGTGCCAGCAGCCCTGGACAGGCTAGCAATCAGCCCCAGCATTTT. Translating it yields CASSPGQASNQPQHF.

For the CDR3, the DNA is TGCGCCAGCAGTGGGGGAGGTGCCACTGAAGCTTTCTTT. As protein: CASSGGGATEAFF. The V and J genes are TRBV5-1 and TRBJ1-1, with D possibly TRBD1 on 5 matching bases. CDR3 length: 13 residues. V was clipped by 5 bases and J by 4 bases, with 12 bases between them. Germline V lookup: CDR1 SGHRS, CDR2 YFSETQ.

V gene TRBV9 combines with J gene TRBJ1-2; no firm D call. Trimming shortened V by 4 bases and J by 7 bases, and 14 bases separated the two germline ends. Germline CDR1 is SGDLS and CDR2 is YYNGEE. This CDR3 comprises 13 residues. CDR3 protein: CASSPTDSAGYTF. DNA for the CDR3: TGTGCCAGCAGCCCCACGGATTCCGCTGGCTACACCTTC.

V is TRBV29-1 and J is TRBJ1-1; a weak D match, TRBD1 (6 bases). Germline CDR1 is SQVTM and CDR2 is ANQGSEA. V was cut by 4 bases and J by 5 bases, with 17 bases left in between. The CDR3 spans 14 residues. The CDR3 reads CSVGAGTLRTEAFF. For the CDR3, the DNA is TGCAGCGTTGGCGCCGGGACATTGAGAACTGAAGCTTTCTTT.

In its sample, this clone was seen a few times. V gene TRBV28 combines with J gene TRBJ1-5, with D possibly TRBD1 on 5 matching bases. Germline V lookup: CDR1 MDHEN, CDR2 SYDVKM. The CDR3 spans 14 residues. V was pared by 3 bases and J by 5 bases, with 11 bases between. The CDR3 bases are TGTGCCAGCAGTTTGGGTTTGGGGGATCAGCCCCAGCATTTT. It is translated as CASSLGLGDQPQHF.